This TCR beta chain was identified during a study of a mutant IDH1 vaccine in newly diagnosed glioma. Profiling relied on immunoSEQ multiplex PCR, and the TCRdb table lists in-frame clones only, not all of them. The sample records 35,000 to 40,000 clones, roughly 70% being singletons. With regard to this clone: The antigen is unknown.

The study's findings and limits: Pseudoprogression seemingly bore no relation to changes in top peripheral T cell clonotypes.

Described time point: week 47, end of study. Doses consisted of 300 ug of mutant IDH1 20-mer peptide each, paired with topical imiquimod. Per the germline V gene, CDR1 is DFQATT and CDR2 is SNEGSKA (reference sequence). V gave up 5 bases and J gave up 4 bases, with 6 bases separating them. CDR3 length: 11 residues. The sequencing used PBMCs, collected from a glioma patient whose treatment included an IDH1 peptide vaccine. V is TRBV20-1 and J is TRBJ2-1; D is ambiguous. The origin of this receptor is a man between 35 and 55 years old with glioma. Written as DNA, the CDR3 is TGCAGTGCTGCCCTTTACAATGAGCAGTTCTTC. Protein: CSAALYNEQFF.